This is a list of T cell receptor beta chains from one sample in a study of human T cells and chemical hapten exposure. One entry per CDR3 protein results from TCRdb running MiXCR on the RACE reads. The sample shows about 110,000 distinct CDR3 sequences, roughly a tenth of them seen only once. Sample: whole blood, taken in connection with sensitization to the hapten diphenylcyclopropenone (DPC). The receptors shown here come from a woman aged 40 to 55 with alopecia areata. Some clones in this sample may be carry-over from other donors' samples. Each CDR3 is given with its conserved first and last residue.

V gene,CDR3 protein
TRBV12-2,CASRSYLEADTQYF
TRBV6-5,CASSLLITGELFF
TRBV7-6,CASSRGQNQILEQFF
TRBV29-1,CSVFDPGGPYEQYF
TRBV6-2/TRBV6-3,CASSPARTNTEAFF
TRBV12-5,CASGRGGRGPMNTEAFF
TRBV6-2/TRBV6-3,CASIPAPGAGIGGYTF
TRBV7-2,CASSPDSSENTIYF
TRBV4-3,CASSQEVDRNYEQYF
TRBV20-1,CSASFRQGLDEKLFF
TRBV29-1,CSVWTGDEKLFF